The clone carrying this T cell receptor beta chain was found many times. The antigen is unknown. This sample is part of a study of breast tumors, draining lymph nodes, adjacent tissues. Regarding the study as a whole: Tumor TCR diversity was below lymph nodes but above nontumor tissue. That most tumor T cells come from lymph nodes remained unproven.

Axillary draining lymph nodes of breast cancer patients supplied the node samples. The CDR3 has 15 amino acids. Trimming left V 0 bases short and J 4 bases short, with 12 bases between. CDR1 and CDR2 from the germline V gene are SGHAT and FQNNGV. TCRdb independently ran MiXCR on the multiplex PCR reads; one entry per CDR3 protein. The profile shows approximately 230,000 distinct CDR3 sequences, nearly 35% of them singletons. The TCR comes from a female donor with breast cancer. Some clones in this sample may be carry-over from other donors' samples. Sequenced input: axillary lymph node tissue. The chain uses TRBV11-2 and TRBJ2-5; D unclear. The DNA for the CDR3 is TGTGCCAGCAGCTTAGAAGTAACCCTGGGAGAGACCCAGTACTTC. Its protein product is CASSLEVTLGETQYF.